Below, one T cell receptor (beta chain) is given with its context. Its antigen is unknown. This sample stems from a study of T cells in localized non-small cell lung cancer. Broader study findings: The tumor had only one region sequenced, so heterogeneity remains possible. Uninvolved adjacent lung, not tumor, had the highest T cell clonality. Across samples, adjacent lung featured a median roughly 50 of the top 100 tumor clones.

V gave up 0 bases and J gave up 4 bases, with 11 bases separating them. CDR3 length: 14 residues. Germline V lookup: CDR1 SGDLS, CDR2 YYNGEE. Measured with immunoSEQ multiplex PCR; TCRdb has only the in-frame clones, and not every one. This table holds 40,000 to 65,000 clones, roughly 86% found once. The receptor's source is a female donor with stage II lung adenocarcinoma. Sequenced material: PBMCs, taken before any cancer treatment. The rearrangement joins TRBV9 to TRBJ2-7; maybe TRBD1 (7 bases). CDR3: CASSVEPGGYEQYF. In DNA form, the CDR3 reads TGTGCCAGCAGCGTAGAACCAGGGGGGTACGAGCAGTACTTC.